This TCR beta chain was found in a study of chemoradiotherapy in HPV16-positive cancers. On the study more broadly: Functional T-cell assays on two HPV16-positive patients' cells defined candidate HPV-specific clones and common TCR motifs.

A remark on this clone: What it recognizes is unknown.

Study-wide results and caveats: During treatment, candidate HPV-specific clones and E7-related motifs expanded in tumor.

Over chemoradiotherapy, repertoires were sampled more than once. Germline assignment: CDR1 MDHEN and CDR2 SYDVKM. Trimming removed 2 bases from V and 5 bases from J, with 15 bases in between. The CDR3 has 15 amino acids. TCRdb's table, derived via immunoSEQ multiplex PCR, lists solely in-frame clones and lacks some. The profile covers approximately 8,500 clones, with under 80% appearing a single time and around 9.2% taken by the ten largest. The sample was acquired from a patient who underwent chemoradiotherapy. The V gene is TRBV28, the J gene TRBJ1-1; D gene unclear. This TCR was recovered from a human donor with HPV-associated anogenital cancer. This CDR3 reads CASSLMQSSGTEAFF. CDR3 bases: TGTGCCAGCAGTTTAATGCAGTCATCCGGTACTGAAGCTTTCTTT.